Sequencing of this T cell receptor (beta chain) was carried out in a study of blood T cell repertoires in COVID-19. Study summary: Nucleic acid was either cDNA or gDNA, and it came from T cells, B-cell-depleted T cells, or PBMCs.

Under the authors' procedure: Estimation of nucleated cell counts was performed using reference gene primer amplification. TCRdb's table, derived via immunoSEQ multiplex PCR, lists solely in-frame clones and lacks some. V and J calls and clone size are copied from that table; D and trimming were computed from the DNA. The profile shows 200,000 to 250,000 clones, over 80% of them singletons. Trimming shortened V by 10 bases and J by 6 bases, and 12 bases separated the two germline ends. The CDR3 has 12 residues. Seattle patients were enrolled while actively infected and followed longitudinally. The rearrangement joins TRBV12-3 or TRBV12-4 to TRBJ2-2, with D perhaps TRBD2 (7 bases). This TCR came from a man aged 30 to 39 with COVID-19, enrolled during active disease. Specimen: peripheral blood. CDR3 sequence: CATLGGAGELFF. For the CDR3, the DNA is TGTGCCACCCTAGGGGGGGCCGGGGAGCTGTTTTTT.